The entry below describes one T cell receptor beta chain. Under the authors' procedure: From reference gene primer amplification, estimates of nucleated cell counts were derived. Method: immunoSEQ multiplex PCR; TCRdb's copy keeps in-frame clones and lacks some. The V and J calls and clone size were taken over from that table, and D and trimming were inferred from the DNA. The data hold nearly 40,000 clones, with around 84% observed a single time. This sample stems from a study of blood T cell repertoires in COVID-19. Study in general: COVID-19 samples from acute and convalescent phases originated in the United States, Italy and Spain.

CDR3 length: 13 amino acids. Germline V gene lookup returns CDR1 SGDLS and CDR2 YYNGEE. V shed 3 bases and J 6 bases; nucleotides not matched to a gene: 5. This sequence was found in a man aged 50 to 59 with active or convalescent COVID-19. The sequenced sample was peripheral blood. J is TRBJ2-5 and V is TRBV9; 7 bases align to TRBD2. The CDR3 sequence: CASSAWDYQTQYF. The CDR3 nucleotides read TGTGCCAGCAGCGCTTGGGACTACCAGACCCAGTACTTC.